One sample yielded the 21 T cell receptor beta chains listed below, sequenced in a study of STAT3 mutations in large granular lymphocyte leukemia. Study-wide results and limits: Every T-cell large granular lymphocyte leukemia patient had at least one immunodominant TCR beta clonotype.

Some clones are missing from TCRdb's copy, which holds only in-frame ones; the method was immunoSEQ multiplex PCR. This table has 5,000 to 7,000 clones, just under 95% appearing once. For these TCRs, the target antigens are not known. The specimen sequenced was peripheral blood mononuclear cells. Receptor source: a man in his 60s with T-cell large granular lymphocyte leukemia. Some clones in this sample may be carry-over from other donors' samples.

This clone was detected once. The V call is TRBV4-2, the J call TRBJ1-2; a possible D gene is TRBD1 (5 bases). V lost 1 base and J 4 bases, leaving 13 bases between the germline ends. This CDR3 is built from 15 residues. Germline values: CDR1 LGHNA, CDR2 YNFKEQ. The CDR3: CASSQGTGHLYGYTF. The CDR3 nucleotides are TGTGCCAGCAGCCAAGGAACCGGACACCTCTATGGCTACACCTTC.

V and J are TRBV7-9 and TRBJ1-1; TRBD1 is a possible D gene (6 bases). Germline CDR1 SEHNR, CDR2 FQNEAQ (reference sequence). The V end was cut by 2 bases, the J end by 0 bases, with 16 bases between. The CDR3 has 17 amino acids. As DNA, the CDR3 is TGTGCCAGCAGCTTAATGGGGGGCCAGAGCATGAACACTGAAGCTTTCTTT. As protein: CASSLMGGQSMNTEAFF.

This rearrangement joins TRBV29-1 to TRBJ1-1, with D perhaps TRBD1 (5 bases). This CDR3 comprises 15 residues. With 3 bases removed from V and 1 base from J, the gap between germline ends came to 15 bases. Germline V gene lookup returns CDR1 SQVTM and CDR2 ANQGSEA. The chain's CDR3 is CSVEGQGWPNTEAFF. Here the CDR3 DNA reads TGCAGCGTTGAGGGCCAGGGATGGCCGAACACTGAAGCTTTCTTT.

The rearrangement uses TRBV18 and TRBJ2-7, with TRBD1 identical over 9 bases. The J segment lost 6 bases and the V segment lost 2 bases, leaving 11 bases of the junction unmatched. Germline CDR1 is KGHSH and CDR2 is LQKENI. The CDR3 totals 16 residues. CDR3 amino acids: CASSPGIQDRGAEQYF. CDR3 bases: TGTGCCAGCTCACCAGGTATTCAGGACAGGGGTGCCGAGCAGTACTTC.

This chain uses TRBV29-1 with TRBJ1-4, with D unclear. Trimming cost V 4 bases and J 5 bases, with 8 bases left between them. CDR1 is SQVTM, CDR2 ANQGSEA, per germline. The CDR3 covers 12 residues. CDR3 in amino acids: CSVVSGNEKLFF. The CDR3 DNA sequence: TGCAGCGTTGTCTCTGGAAATGAAAAACTGTTTTTT.

V is TRBV6-5 and J is TRBJ1-4, with D possibly matching TRBD1 (6 bases). From germline, CDR1 is MNHEY and CDR2 SVGAGI. CDR3 length: 15 amino acids. V gave up 2 bases and J gave up 4 bases, with 11 bases separating them. CDR3 in DNA: TGTGCCAGCAGTTACGGCACAGGGTATAATGAAAAACTGTTTTTT. This encodes CASSYGTGYNEKLFF.

V gene TRBV5-6 combines with J gene TRBJ2-7; the D gene is possibly TRBD2 (6 bases). The CDR3 totals 13 residues. Germline-derived CDR1 and CDR2 are SGHDT and YYEEEE. Trimming left V 5 bases short and J 2 bases short, with 11 bases between. This CDR3 is CASRPTGAYEQYF. In nucleotides, the CDR3 is TGTGCCAGCAGACCCACGGGAGCCTACGAGCAGTACTTC.

The chain's CDR3 is CASTPRDGLGPYNEQFF. In DNA form, the CDR3 reads TGTGCCAGCACTCCGCGAGACGGACTAGGCCCCTACAATGAGCAGTTCTTC. The rearrangement links TRBV27 to TRBJ2-1; TRBD2 aligns across 7 bases. Germline values: CDR1 MNHEY, CDR2 SMNVEV (reference sequence). This CDR3 comprises 17 residues. V lost 7 bases to trimming and J lost 2 bases; unmatched junction nucleotides: 14.

As to this clone: The junction shows a germline mismatch at one end, possibly a read error. CDR3 coding DNA: TGTGCCAGCAGCTTAGGACGACAGGGAAAACTCTTC. Its protein is CASSLGRQGKLF. This chain links TRBV11-3 with TRBJ2-4; 7 bases match TRBD1. Germline values: CDR1 SGHNT, CDR2 YENEEA. This CDR3 spans 12 amino acids.

In DNA, the CDR3 is TGCGCCAGCAGCTCCCTCGGGGGACCCAATCAGCCCCAGCATTTT. Protein product: CASSSLGGPNQPQHF. The V call is TRBV5-1, the J call TRBJ1-5, with D perhaps TRBD1 (5 bases). This CDR3 has 15 residues. The germline V and J ends were trimmed by 3 bases and 3 bases, with 13 bases remaining between them. Germline V CDR1 and CDR2: SGHRS, YFSETQ.

V usage is TRBV29-1 and J usage is TRBJ1-3; the D is unclear. This CDR3 comprises 16 residues. CDR1 is SQVTM, CDR2 ANQGSEA, per germline. The ends were cut back, 6 bases at V and 0 bases at J, with 18 bases in the middle. CDR3 in DNA: TGCAGCGTCCGAGGGCCCGTAGGAAACTCTGGAAACACCATATATTTT. It specifies CSVRGPVGNSGNTIYF.

This clone was recorded only once. This sequence joins TRBV5-6 and TRBJ1-2; the match to TRBD1 covers 7 bases. This CDR3 comprises 13 residues. The V gene end was trimmed by 5 bases and the J gene end by 8 bases; junction bases not matched to a gene: 9. In germline, CDR1 is SGHDT, CDR2 YYEEEE. The CDR3: CASRFDRAEGYTF. CDR3 nucleotides: TGTGCCAGCAGATTCGACAGGGCAGAAGGCTACACCTTC.

The J gene is TRBJ2-7, the V gene TRBV10-3; D gene ambiguous. Germline loops: CDR1 ENHRY, CDR2 SYGVKD. The CDR3 covers 13 residues. V gave up 6 bases and J gave up 2 bases, with 11 bases separating them. CDR3 loop: CAIRLSSPYEQYF. In nucleotides, the CDR3 is TGTGCCATCAGACTCTCATCCCCCTACGAGCAGTACTTC.

This rearrangement joins TRBV18 to TRBJ2-7, with TRBD2 identical over 9 bases. Trimming at V came to 7 bases and at J to 3 bases, leaving 7 bases not matched to a gene. The CDR3 consists of 14 residues. Germline V gene data show CDR1 as KGHSH and CDR2 as LQKENI. The chain's CDR3 is CASLSGTSSYEQYF. CDR3 coding DNA: TGTGCCAGCTTGTCAGGGACTAGCAGCTACGAGCAGTACTTC.

The V and J genes are TRBV30 and TRBJ2-1; 7 bases agree with TRBD2. J lost 0 bases, V lost 2 bases, and 13 bases had no gene match. Germline lookup yields CDR1 GTSNPN and CDR2 SVGIG (reference sequence). This CDR3 comprises 18 residues. The CDR3 DNA sequence: TGTGCCTGGAGTTGGGCTAGCGGCCATAAGAGCTCCTACAATGAGCAGTTCTTC. It yields the protein CAWSWASGHKSSYNEQFF.

The rearrangement uses TRBV30 and TRBJ2-5, with D perhaps given as TRBD1 or TRBD2 (5 bases each). The CDR3 runs 13 residues. Trimming stripped 1 base from V and 4 bases from J, with 10 bases between. Germline V gives CDR1 GTSNPN, CDR2 SVGIG (reference sequence). The CDR3, as DNA: TGTGCCTGGAGTGGGGGGAGTGCAGAGACCCAGTACTTC. Translated: CAWSGGSAETQYF.

The CDR3 reads CASSWRGPGTNTEAFF. DNA of the CDR3: TGTGCCAGCAGCTGGAGAGGCCCCGGGACGAACACTGAAGCTTTCTTT. The V gene is TRBV5-6, the J gene TRBJ1-1; D possibly corresponds to TRBD1 (5 bases). The V end lost 3 bases, the J end lost 1 base, and 16 bases lay between the germline ends. CDR3 length equals 16 residues. Per germline, CDR1 SGHDT and CDR2 YYEEEE.

The gene calls are TRBV27 and TRBJ1-1, with TRBD1 as a possible D gene (5 bases). Trimming took off 8 bases at V and 0 bases at J, with 10 bases between the two ends. Germline-derived CDR1 and CDR2 are MNHEY and SMNVEV (reference sequence). This CDR3 spans 13 amino acids. Here the CDR3 reads CASGDDMNTEAFF. CDR3 DNA: TGTGCCAGCGGGGACGACATGAACACTGAAGCTTTCTTT.

The rearrangement uses TRBV19 and TRBJ1-5, with D hard to call. The V gene's germline CDR1 is LNHDA and CDR2 SQIVND (reference sequence). The CDR3 loop spans 13 amino acids. Trimming took off 6 bases at V and 7 bases at J, with 13 bases between the two ends. CDR3 sequence (DNA): TGTGCCAGTAGCCCAGGTTTAGAGCAGCCCCAGCATTTT. Translating it yields CASSPGLEQPQHF.

This sequence joins TRBV30 and TRBJ1-1; D unresolved. CDR3 length: 12 residues. Trimming pared 4 bases from V and 0 bases from J, leaving 6 bases between. The V gene's germline CDR1 is GTSNPN and CDR2 SVGIG (reference sequence). This chain's CDR3 is CAWTVMNTEAFF. DNA of the CDR3: TGTGCCTGGACAGTCATGAACACTGAAGCTTTCTTT.

The chain carries TRBV2 and TRBJ2-7, with no clear D. The ends were cut back, 1 base at V and 2 bases at J, with 9 bases in the middle. The CDR3 is 14 amino acids. Germline V CDR1 and CDR2: SNHLY, FYNNEI. The CDR3 DNA reads TGTGCCAGCAGTGAAGATCCTGGGACCTACGAGCAGTACTTC. It specifies CASSEDPGTYEQYF.